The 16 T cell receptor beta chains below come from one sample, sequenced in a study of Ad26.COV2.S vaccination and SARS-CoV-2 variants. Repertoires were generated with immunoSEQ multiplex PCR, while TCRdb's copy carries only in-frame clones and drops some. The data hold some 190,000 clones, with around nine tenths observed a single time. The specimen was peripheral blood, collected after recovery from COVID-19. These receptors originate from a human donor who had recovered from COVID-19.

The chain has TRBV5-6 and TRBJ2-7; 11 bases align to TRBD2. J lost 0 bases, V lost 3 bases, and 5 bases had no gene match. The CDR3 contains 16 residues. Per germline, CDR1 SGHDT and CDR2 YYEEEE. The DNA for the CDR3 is TGTGCCAGCAGCTCGATAGCGGGAGGGACCTCCTACGAGCAGTACTTC. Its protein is CASSSIAGGTSYEQYF.

CDR3 DNA: TGTGCCAGCAGCCCCAGCCCGTACAATGAGCAGTTCTTC. This sequence encodes CASSPSPYNEQFF. J is TRBJ2-1 and V is TRBV9; D is undetermined. Trimming took off 4 bases at V and 4 bases at J, with 9 bases between the two ends. The CDR3 has 13 residues. CDR1 SGDLS and CDR2 YYNGEE come from the germline V gene.

This chain's CDR3 is CASSLAAGIGETQYF. In nucleotides, the CDR3 is TGCGCCAGCAGCTTGGCCGCGGGGATTGGGGAGACCCAGTACTTC. The V gene is TRBV5-1, the J gene TRBJ2-5; possibly TRBD2 for D (6 bases). Germline assignment: CDR1 SGHRS and CDR2 YFSETQ. The CDR3 loop spans 15 amino acids. Between the trimmed V and J ends, which lost 0 bases and 5 bases, there was a span of 14 bases. The whole variable domain, filled in from reference TRBV5-1 and TRBJ2-5, reads KAGVTQTPRYLIKTRGQQVTLSCSPISGHRSVSWYQQTPGQGLQFLFEYFSETQRNKGNFPGRFSGRQFSNSRSEMNVSTLELGDSALYLCASSLAAGIGETQYFGPGTRLLVL.

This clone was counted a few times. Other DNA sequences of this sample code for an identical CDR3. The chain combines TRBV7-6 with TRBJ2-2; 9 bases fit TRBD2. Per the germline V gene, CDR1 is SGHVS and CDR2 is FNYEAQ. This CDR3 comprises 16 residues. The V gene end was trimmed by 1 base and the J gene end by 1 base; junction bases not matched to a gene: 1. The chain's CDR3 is CASSLELAGNTGELFF. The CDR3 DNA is TGTGCCAGCAGCTTAGAACTAGCGGGGAACACCGGGGAGCTGTTTTTT.

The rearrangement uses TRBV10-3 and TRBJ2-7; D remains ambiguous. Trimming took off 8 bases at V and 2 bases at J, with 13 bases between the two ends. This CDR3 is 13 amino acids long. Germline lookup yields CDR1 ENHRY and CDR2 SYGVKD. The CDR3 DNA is TGTGCCATCGGGCCAGAGGAAGCCTACGAGCAGTACTTC. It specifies CAIGPEEAYEQYF.

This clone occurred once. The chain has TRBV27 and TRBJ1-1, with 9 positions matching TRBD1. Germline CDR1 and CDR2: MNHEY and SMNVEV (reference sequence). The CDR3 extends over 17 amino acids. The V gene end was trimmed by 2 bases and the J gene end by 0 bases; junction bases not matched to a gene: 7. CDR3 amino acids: CASSLQPGQGMNTEAFF. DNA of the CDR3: TGTGCCAGCAGTTTACAACCGGGACAGGGAATGAACACTGAAGCTTTCTTT.

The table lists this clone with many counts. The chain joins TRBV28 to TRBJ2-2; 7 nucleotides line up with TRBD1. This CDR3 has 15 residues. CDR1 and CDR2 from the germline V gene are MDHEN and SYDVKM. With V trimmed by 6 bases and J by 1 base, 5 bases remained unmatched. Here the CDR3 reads CASRKQGRNTGELFF. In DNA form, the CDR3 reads TGTGCCAGCAGAAAACAGGGGAGGAACACCGGGGAGCTGTTTTTT.

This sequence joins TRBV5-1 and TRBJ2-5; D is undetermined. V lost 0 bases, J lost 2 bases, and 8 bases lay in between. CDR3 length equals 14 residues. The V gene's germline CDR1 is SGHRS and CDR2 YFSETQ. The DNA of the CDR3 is TGCGCCAGCAGCTTGGAAAGGGTACAAGAGACCCAGTACTTC. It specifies CASSLERVQETQYF.

CDR3 bases: TGTGCCATCAGTGAGTCAATAGCAGGGAACAATGAGCAGTTCTTC. Translating it yields CAISESIAGNNEQFF. J is TRBJ2-1 and V is TRBV10-3, with a tentative D call TRBD1 (5 bases). Between the trimmed V and J ends, which lost 0 bases and 5 bases, there was a span of 11 bases. Germline CDR1 reads ENHRY; CDR2 reads SYGVKD. The CDR3 spans 15 residues.

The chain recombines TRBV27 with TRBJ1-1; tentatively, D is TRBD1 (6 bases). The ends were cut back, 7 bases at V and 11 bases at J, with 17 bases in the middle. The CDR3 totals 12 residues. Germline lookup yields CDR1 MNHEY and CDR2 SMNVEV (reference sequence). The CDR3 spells CASNFGGLDAFF. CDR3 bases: TGTGCCAGCAACTTCGGGGGGCTCGACGCTTTCTTT.

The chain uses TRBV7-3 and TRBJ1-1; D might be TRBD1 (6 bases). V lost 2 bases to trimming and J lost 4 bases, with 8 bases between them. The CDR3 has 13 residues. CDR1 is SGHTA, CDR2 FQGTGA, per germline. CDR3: CASSLGGPTEAFF. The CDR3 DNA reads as TGTGCCAGCAGCTTAGGGGGGCCCACTGAAGCTTTCTTT.

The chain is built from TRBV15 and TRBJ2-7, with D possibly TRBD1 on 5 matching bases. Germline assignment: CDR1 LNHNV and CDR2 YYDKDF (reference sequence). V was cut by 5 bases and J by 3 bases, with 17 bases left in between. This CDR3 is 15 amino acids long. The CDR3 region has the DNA TGTGCCACCAGCCTACTCCGAGGCAGGGACTACGAGCAGTACTTC. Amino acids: CATSLLRGRDYEQYF. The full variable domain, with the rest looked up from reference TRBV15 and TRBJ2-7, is DAMVIQNPRYQVTQFGKPVTLSCSQTLNHNVMYWYQQKSSQAPKLLFHYYDKDFNNEADTPDNFQSRRPNTSFCFLDIRSPGLGDTAMYLCATSLLRGRDYEQYFGPGTRLTVT.

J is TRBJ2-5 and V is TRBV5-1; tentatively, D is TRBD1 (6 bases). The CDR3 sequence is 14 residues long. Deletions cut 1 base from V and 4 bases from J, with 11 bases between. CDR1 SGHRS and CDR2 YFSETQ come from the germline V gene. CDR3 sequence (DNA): TGCGCCAGCAGCTTGATGGGGGCTGGAGAGACCCAGTACTTC. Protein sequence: CASSLMGAGETQYF.

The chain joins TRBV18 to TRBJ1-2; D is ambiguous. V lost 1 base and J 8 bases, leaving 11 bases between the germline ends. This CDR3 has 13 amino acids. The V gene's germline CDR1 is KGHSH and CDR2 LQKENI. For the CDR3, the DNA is TGTGCCAGCTCACCACAGGGAGAGCCCGGCTACACCTTC. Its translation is CASSPQGEPGYTF.

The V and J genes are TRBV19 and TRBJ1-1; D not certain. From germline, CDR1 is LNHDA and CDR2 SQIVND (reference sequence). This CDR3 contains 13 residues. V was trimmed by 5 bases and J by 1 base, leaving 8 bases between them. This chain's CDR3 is CASSPGRNTEAFF. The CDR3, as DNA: TGTGCCAGTAGTCCTGGGCGGAACACTGAAGCTTTCTTT.

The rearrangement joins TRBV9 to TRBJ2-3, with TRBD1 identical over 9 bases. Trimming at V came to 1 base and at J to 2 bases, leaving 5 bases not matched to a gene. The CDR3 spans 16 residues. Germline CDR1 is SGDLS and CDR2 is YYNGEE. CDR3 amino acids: CASSVNRGRDTDTQYF. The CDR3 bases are TGTGCCAGCAGCGTAAACAGGGGGCGGGACACAGATACGCAGTATTTT. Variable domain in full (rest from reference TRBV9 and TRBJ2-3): DSGVTQTPKHLITATGQRVTLRCSPRSGDLSVYWYQQSLDQGLQFLIQYYNGEERAKGNILERFSAQQFPDLHSELNLSSLELGDSALYFCASSVNRGRDTDTQYFGPGTRLTVL.